One TCR beta chain is described in this entry. Its antigen is undetermined. The sample belongs to a study of Ad26.COV2.S vaccination and SARS-CoV-2 variants. Study as a whole: Donor allocation was to the COV1001 Ad26.COV2.S trial arm.

The study, taken as a whole, reports: Placebo recipients trailed vaccine recipients in spike-specific TCR breadth. Non-spike TCR breadth was similar in vaccine and placebo recipients.

This sample's treatment: over 15 received Ad26.COV2.S at low or high dose, single or two shots; several received placebo; per-sample allocation not given. Vaccine and placebo recipients were sampled on day 63 after the first injection. This table comes from immunoSEQ multiplex PCR, and its TCRdb copy is limited to in-frame clones, with some not included. This table holds roughly 350,000 clones, 88% found once. This CDR3 region has 17 residues. Trimming removed 6 bases from V and 0 bases from J; junction bases left unmatched: 9. Germline CDR1 SNHLY, CDR2 FYNNEI. V usage is TRBV2 and J usage is TRBJ1-5; 9 bases fit TRBD1. The source was peripheral blood, collected in a trial of Ad26.COV2.S vaccine versus placebo. The receptor comes from a person aged 18-65 years who received the Ad26.COV2.S COVID-19 vaccine or a placebo. CDR3 in amino acids: CASRKDRGAPSNQPQHF. CDR3 sequence (DNA): TGTGCCAGCAGGAAAGACAGGGGGGCCCCTAGCAATCAGCCCCAGCATTTT.